This T cell receptor (beta chain) is drawn from a study of blood T cells in healthy people across ages (dated by TCRdb to about 2015). About the study as a whole: In model experiments, template switching captured about one uniquely barcoded TCR beta cDNA molecule for every two T cells. To avoid experimental bias, donors of different ages were distributed randomly across sequencing lanes. Four age groups were formed from the donors: young (average approximately 15 years), middle-aged (just under 40), aged (about 68) and long-lived (82). The study measured age-related changes in TCR beta repertoire diversity using deep sequencing normalized with unique cDNA molecular identifiers. Using the same blood draw, the study looked at two additional independent replicas of 1 million unique cDNA reads for two donors, one aged 18 to 29 and the other aged 80 or older. Broad study findings and their caveats: Estimates of total diversity from one million sequenced T cells were regarded as lower bounds and underestimates. The long-lived group showed more naive CD4+ T cells, fewer expanded clones and increased TCR diversity than the aged group, suggesting age selection. Observed TCR beta diversity per million T cells fell roughly linearly with age, and a significant reduction was already apparent by age approximately 40. Because profiling used bulk unsorted PBMCs, naive and antigen-experienced compartments could not be compared conclusively. Observed TCR beta diversity correlated strongly with the percentage of naive T cells measured by flow cytometry. Because the CMV infection status of the donors was unknown, age-related changes in expanded clonotypes may potentially have been confounded.

For this clonotype: What this receptor recognizes is not known. No per-base quality is available; no much larger clone lies one base away.

Library preparation employed 5' RACE. The sequencer was an Illumina HiSeq 2500. A second PCR of about 6 to 11 cycles was performed with a sample-barcoded 5' primer and a J-beta primer mix. A template-switch 5' adaptor carrying 12 random nucleotides introduced a unique molecular identifier onto each TCR beta cDNA molecule. Each sample yielded at least 3 million CDR3-containing paired-end reads. First-strand cDNA synthesis was performed from all RNA using the Mint cDNA synthesis kit, with priming by a TRBC-specific oligonucleotide. Following uracil-DNA glycosylase treatment, all cDNA underwent a first 18-cycle PCR with the universal primers M1SS and BC2_uni_R. As for the original processing: For normalization, 1 million high-quality reads, each with a distinct molecular identifier, were randomly selected from each sample. Instead of being binned into consensus sequences, reads that shared molecular identifiers were thrown out. MiTCR, with a Q25 quality threshold and the strictest error-elimination algorithm, was used for CDR3 identification, clonotype clustering and error correction. Lower-bound total TCR beta diversity was estimated with a nonparametric unseen species model using Euler transformation. TCRdb reprocessing: public reads trimmed at Q25 with fastp, clones called with MiXCR, in-frame beta chains kept. Records with the same CDR3 protein are collapsed into one entry carrying the most frequent genes and DNA. TCRdb's processing, not the study's, gives the V and J calls here. This sample holds over 1,200,000 distinct CDR3 sequences; 59% were observed only once. The ten largest clones add up to 6.5% to 8% of the sample.

Systemically healthy Caucasian individuals from Russia, some 40 in total and aged about 6 to 100 years, were included as donors. Each donor gave ten milliliters of peripheral blood, collected into EDTA-treated Vacutainer tubes. Ficoll-Paque density-gradient centrifugation was used to isolate PBMCs, with at least 7 million per sample. Total RNA, at least 6 micrograms per sample, was extracted from PBMCs with Trizol reagent. The percentages of naive CD45RAhigh/CD27high T cells were determined by flow cytometry on a PBMC aliquot from every donor. For CDR1 and CDR2, the germline V gene lists SGHVS and FQNEAQ. From V the trimming removes 5 bases and from J it removes 3 bases, while the gene matches leave 10 bases of the junction unaccounted for. CDR3 length: 16 amino acids, cysteine to phenylalanine. The read is trimmed to its CDR3 DNA, 48 bases read in frame from base 1.

The chain was built from TRBV7-8 and TRBJ2-3; a stretch of 8 junction bases matches TRBD2. The sample comprised blood. The receptor comes from a man aged 18 to 29 in good health. This receptor carries the CDR3 CASSPLAGGETDTQYF. The DNA is as follows: TGTGCCAGCAGCCCCCTTGCCGGGGGGGAGACAGATACGCAGTATTTT.